The next 18 T cell receptor beta chains were all read from a single sample in a study of control samples from healthy donors and cancer patients. Only in-frame clones appear in the TCRdb table, and some are missing; sequencing was by immunoSEQ multiplex PCR. Of about 130,000 clones in the sample, around nine tenths were seen once. The sequencing input was blood. These receptors came from a man aged 50 or older in good health.

The sample holds a few counts of this clone. Other DNA sequences from this sample encode an identical CDR3 as well. The V gene is TRBV18, the J gene TRBJ1-5; D gene uncertain. The CDR3 runs to 13 residues. The V end was cut by 2 bases, the J end by 2 bases, with 4 bases between. Per the germline V gene, CDR1 is KGHSH and CDR2 is LQKENI. The CDR3 sequence: CASSPGGNQPQHF. CDR3 DNA sequence: TGTGCCAGCTCACCAGGGGGCAATCAGCCCCAGCATTTT.

A remark on this clone: One junction end does not reproduce the germline sequence, and a read error may be involved. The chain's CDR3 is CAGSGGRDHNSPLHF. Here the CDR3 DNA reads TGTGCCGGCAGTGGAGGCAGGGACCATAATTCACCCCTCCACTTT. V usage is TRBV2 and J usage is TRBJ1-6; D perhaps matches TRBD1 (5 bases). Germline CDR1 is SNHLY and CDR2 is FYNNEI. This CDR3 comprises 15 residues.

This clone was counted between two and nine times. The J gene is TRBJ2-2, the V gene TRBV5-1; no clear D gene. In germline, CDR1 is SGHRS, CDR2 YFSETQ. V was clipped by 4 bases and J by 8 bases, with 15 bases between them. The CDR3 has 14 residues. The CDR3 DNA reads TGCGCCAGCAGCCCAACACCGGGTACGGGGGAGCTGTTTTTT. Its translation is CASSPTPGTGELFF.

In DNA, the CDR3 is TGTGCCTGGAGTCCGTCCCACGCGTCCGGGACAGGGGGTGAAAAACTGTTTTTT. This codes for CAWSPSHASGTGGEKLFF. The chain couples TRBV30 to TRBJ1-4; TRBD1 matches 11 bases. CDR1 and CDR2 (germline): GTSNPN, SVGIG (reference sequence). The CDR3 has 18 residues. V was clipped by 2 bases and J by 7 bases; unmatched bases: 15.

J is TRBJ1-1 and V is TRBV3-1 (or the pseudogene TRBV3-2), with 8 bases aligning to TRBD1. The length of the CDR3 is 13 residues. The V and J ends lost 2 bases and 5 bases, in that order; junction bases with no gene match: 1. Germline CDR1 is LGHDT and CDR2 is YNNKEL (reference sequence). The CDR3 region has the DNA TGTGCCAGCAGCCAACAGGGGGCAACTGAAGCTTTCTTT. Its translation is CASSQQGATEAFF.

This chain uses TRBV7-6 with TRBJ2-5; unclear D gene. CDR1 is SGHVS, CDR2 FNYEAQ, per germline. CDR3 length: 13 amino acids. V was clipped by 1 base and J by 3 bases, with 6 bases between them. Here the CDR3 DNA reads TGTGCCAGCAGCTTAGGCAGTGAAGAGACCCAGTACTTC. As protein: CASSLGSEETQYF.

CDR3 nucleotide sequence: TGTGCCAGCAGTTACTCGGCGACAGGGAGCTCCTACGAGCAGTACTTC. Translation gives CASSYSATGSSYEQYF. The chain links TRBV6-5 to TRBJ2-7; 7 bases map to TRBD1. The CDR3 has 16 residues. CDR1 is MNHEY and CDR2 is SVGAGI in the germline V gene. The V and J ends lost 0 bases and 0 bases, in that order; junction bases with no gene match: 5.

This chain links TRBV3-1 (or the pseudogene TRBV3-2) with TRBJ2-2, with 8 positions matching TRBD2. J lost 0 bases, V lost 8 bases, and 5 bases had no gene match. Looked up from germline, CDR1 is LGHDT and CDR2 is YNNKEL (reference sequence). The CDR3 runs 15 residues. CDR3 sequence (DNA): TGTGCCAGCCAGGGACTAGAACCGAACACCGGGGAGCTGTTTTTT. Residues: CASQGLEPNTGELFF.

The chain recombines TRBV10-3 with TRBJ2-7, with 7 bases lining up with TRBD1. The V segment lost 3 bases and the J segment 2 bases; nucleotides outside the gene matches: 7. Germline assignment: CDR1 ENHRY and CDR2 SYGVKD. The CDR3 loop spans 15 amino acids. CDR3 sequence: CAISETGTVTYEQYF. As DNA, the CDR3 is TGTGCCATCAGTGAAACCGGGACAGTGACCTACGAGCAGTACTTC.

This clone showed up just a few times. This chain connects TRBV7-8 to TRBJ2-7; D is tentatively TRBD1 or TRBD2 (6 bases each). V was trimmed by 5 bases and J by 3 bases, leaving 14 bases between them. Germline-derived CDR1 and CDR2 are SGHVS and FQNEAQ. CDR3 length: 14 amino acids. CDR3 amino acids: CASSPVGGHYEQYF. In nucleotides, the CDR3 is TGTGCCAGCAGCCCGGTCGGGGGACACTACGAGCAGTACTTC.

This clone appeared a single time. The rearrangement links TRBV7-3 to TRBJ1-6, with D unresolved. The CDR3 is 13 amino acids. With 0 bases removed from V and 8 bases from J, the gap between germline ends came to 5 bases. In germline, CDR1 is SGHTA, CDR2 FQGTGA. CDR3 loop: CASSLTYDSPLHF. The CDR3 DNA follows: TGTGCCAGCAGCTTAACTTATGATTCACCCCTCCACTTT.

The chain joins TRBV12-3 or TRBV12-4 to TRBJ2-1; 7 nucleotides line up with TRBD1. Unmatched junction bases numbered 5, after V lost 7 bases and J lost 5 bases. This CDR3 comprises 13 residues. CDR3 amino acids: CASNPGQNNEQFF. CDR3 bases: TGTGCCAGCAATCCGGGACAGAACAATGAGCAGTTCTTC.

This clone was seen a handful of times. This rearrangement joins TRBV7-9 to TRBJ1-5; D is possibly TRBD1 (5 bases). Trimming cost V 5 bases and J 3 bases, with 17 bases left between them. CDR1 and CDR2 from the germline V gene are SEHNR and FQNEAQ (reference sequence). The CDR3 sequence is 16 residues long. The CDR3 nucleotides are TGTGCCAGCAGCCCTAGTGCACCAGGGTACAATCAGCCCCAGCATTTT. Translated: CASSPSAPGYNQPQHF.

The rearrangement joins TRBV7-9 to TRBJ2-7, with 11 bases identical to TRBD1. CDR3 size: 13 residues. Per the germline V gene, CDR1 is SEHNR and CDR2 is FQNEAQ (reference sequence). J was trimmed by 4 bases and V by 5 bases; bases with no gene match: 1. The chain's CDR3 is CASSGQGAYEQYF. The CDR3 DNA reads TGTGCCAGCAGCGGACAGGGGGCGTACGAGCAGTACTTC.

This sequence joins TRBV18 and TRBJ1-2, with 8 positions matching TRBD1. J lost 1 base, V lost 3 bases, and 4 bases had no gene match. The CDR3 is 15 amino acids. The germline V gene has CDR1 KGHSH and CDR2 LQKENI. The CDR3 sequence is CASSPGTGDNYGYTF. CDR3 bases: TGTGCCAGCTCACCCGGGACAGGAGATAACTATGGCTACACCTTC. The full variable domain, its missing parts supplied by reference TRBV18 and TRBJ1-2, is NAGVMQNPRHLVRRRGQEARLRCSPMKGHSHVYWYRQLPEEGLKFMVYLQKENIIDESGMPKERFSAEFPKEGPSILRIQQVVRGDSAAYFCASSPGTGDNYGYTFGSGTRLTVV.

A single count supports this clone. This chain joins TRBV2 and TRBJ1-1, with D uncertain. The V gene lost 6 bases and the J gene lost 1 base, with 12 bases spanning the gap. The CDR3 is made up of 14 amino acids. The germline gives CDR1 SNHLY, CDR2 FYNNEI. CDR3: CASSALRANTEAFF. Written as DNA, the CDR3 is TGTGCCAGCAGCGCTTTACGGGCGAACACTGAAGCTTTCTTT.

V and J are TRBV10-2 and TRBJ2-5; D ambiguous. The V and J ends lost 2 bases and 5 bases respectively, with 12 bases between them. Germline CDR1 reads WSHSY; CDR2 reads SAAADI. CDR3 length equals 14 residues. The CDR3 region is CASSEKVPWETQYF. Written as DNA, the CDR3 is TGCGCCAGCAGTGAGAAGGTCCCGTGGGAGACCCAGTACTTC.

The J gene is TRBJ1-6, the V gene TRBV6-5, with 7 bases fitting TRBD1. CDR1 and CDR2 (germline): MNHEY, SVGAGI. V lost 5 bases, J lost 6 bases, and 7 bases stayed unmatched. This CDR3 contains 15 residues. The CDR3 DNA sequence: TGTGCCAGCAGTCGACAGGGTGTGTCTAATTCACCCCTCCACTTT. Translated, it gives CASSRQGVSNSPLHF.